This T cell receptor beta chain was sequenced during a study of shared clonotypes between healthy human individuals. Regarding the study as a whole: Blood was the sole source, and tissue repertoires probably differ.

There were only Caucasian adults among the donors, and all lived in Nashville, Tennessee. V was cut by 3 bases and J by 7 bases, with 6 bases left in between. This CDR3 has 11 amino acids. CDR1 and CDR2 (germline): SGHAT, FQNNGV. With respect to this clone: Its antigen is as yet unknown.

Method: immunoSEQ multiplex PCR; TCRdb's copy keeps in-frame clones and lacks some. The table has approximately 470,000 clones, roughly 80% seen once; the top ten hold 9.5% to 15%. This TCR derives from a woman in her forties in good health. Some clones in this sample may be carry-over from other donors' samples. The V call is TRBV11-2, the J call TRBJ1-1; D ambiguous. The sample was PBMCs. The CDR3 reads CASSLAVEAFF. CDR3 nucleotide sequence: TGTGCCAGCAGCTTGGCCGTTGAAGCTTTCTTT.